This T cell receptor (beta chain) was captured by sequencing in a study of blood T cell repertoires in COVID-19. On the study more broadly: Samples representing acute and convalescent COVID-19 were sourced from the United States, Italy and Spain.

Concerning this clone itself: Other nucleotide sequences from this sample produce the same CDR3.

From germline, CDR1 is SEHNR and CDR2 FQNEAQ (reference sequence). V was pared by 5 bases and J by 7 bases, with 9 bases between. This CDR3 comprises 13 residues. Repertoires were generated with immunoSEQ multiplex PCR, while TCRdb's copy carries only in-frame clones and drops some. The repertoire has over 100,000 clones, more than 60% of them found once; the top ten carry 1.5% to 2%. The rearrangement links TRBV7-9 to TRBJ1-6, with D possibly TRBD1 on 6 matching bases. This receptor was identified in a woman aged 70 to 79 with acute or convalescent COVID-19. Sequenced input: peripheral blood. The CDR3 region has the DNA TGTGCCAGCAGCACCCAGGGGAATTCACCCCTCCACTTT. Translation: CASSTQGNSPLHF.